The clone carrying this T cell receptor (beta chain) occurred many times. Its antigen is not identified. The entry originates in a study of early T cells in non-severe SARS-CoV-2 infection. Study information: Sequencing of unsorted whole blood was done on bulk RNA, leaving chains unpaired.

The J segment lost 6 bases and the V segment lost 4 bases, leaving 10 bases of the junction unmatched. The CDR3 is 15 residues long. Germline lookup yields CDR1 SGHNT and CDR2 YYREEE (reference sequence). Study findings and constraints: VDJdb-based matching was biased toward anti-spike CD8 responses and missed private and CD4 specificities.

One entry per CDR3 protein, called by TCRdb with MiXCR from the 5' RACE reads. The data contain tens of thousands of distinct CDR3 sequences, roughly 4.2% of them singletons. The specimen was whole blood. The chain has TRBV5-4 and TRBJ2-1; 7 bases agree with TRBD2. The receptor was isolated from an adult who was a healthcare worker with PCR-confirmed SARS-CoV-2 infection or an uninfected control (not recorded which). The CDR3 sequence is CASSPRTSVGNEQFF. The CDR3 nucleotides are TGTGCCAGCAGCCCCAGGACTAGTGTGGGCAATGAGCAGTTCTTC.